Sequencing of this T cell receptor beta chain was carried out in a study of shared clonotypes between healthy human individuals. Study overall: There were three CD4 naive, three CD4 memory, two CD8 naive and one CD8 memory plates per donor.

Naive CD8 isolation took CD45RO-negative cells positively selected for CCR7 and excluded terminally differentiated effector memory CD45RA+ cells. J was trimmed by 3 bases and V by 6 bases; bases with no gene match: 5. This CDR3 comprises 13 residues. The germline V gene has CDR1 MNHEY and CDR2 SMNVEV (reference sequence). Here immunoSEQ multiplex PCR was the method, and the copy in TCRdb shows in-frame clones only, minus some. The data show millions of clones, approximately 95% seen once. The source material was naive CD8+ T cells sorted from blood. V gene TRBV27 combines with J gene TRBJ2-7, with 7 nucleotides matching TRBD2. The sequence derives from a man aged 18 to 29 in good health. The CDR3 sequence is CASRSGDNYEQYF. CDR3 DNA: TGTGCCAGCAGGAGCGGGGATAACTACGAGCAGTACTTC.